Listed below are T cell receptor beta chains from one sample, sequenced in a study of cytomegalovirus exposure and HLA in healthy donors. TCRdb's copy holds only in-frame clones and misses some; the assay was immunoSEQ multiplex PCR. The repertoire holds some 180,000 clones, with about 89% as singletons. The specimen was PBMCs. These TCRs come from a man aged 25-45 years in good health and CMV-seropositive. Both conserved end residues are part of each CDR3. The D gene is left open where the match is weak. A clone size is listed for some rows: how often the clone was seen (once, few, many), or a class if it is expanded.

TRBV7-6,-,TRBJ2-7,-,CASSLAPGEQYF,TGTGCCAGCAGCTTAGCGCCCGGAGAGCAGTACTTC
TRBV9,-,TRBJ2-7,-,CASSPGFRGDDEQYF,TGTGCCAGCAGCCCAGGTTTTCGGGGCGACGACGAGCAGTACTTC
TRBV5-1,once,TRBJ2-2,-,CASSPYTGIGAGELFF,TGCGCCAGCAGCCCCTACACAGGGATAGGTGCCGGGGAGCTGTTTTTT
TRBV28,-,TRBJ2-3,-,CASSGDPRGTQYF,TGTGCCAGCAGTGGGGACCCGAGGGGCACGCAGTATTTT
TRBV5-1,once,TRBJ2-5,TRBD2,CASSLAPGTSGQETQYF,TGCGCCAGCAGCTTGGCGCCCGGGACTAGCGGGCAAGAGACCCAGTACTTC
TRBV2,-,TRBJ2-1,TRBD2,CASIGTSTYNEQFF,TGTGCCAGCATCGGGACTAGCACCTACAATGAGCAGTTCTTC
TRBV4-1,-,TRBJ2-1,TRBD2,CASSHRLAGNNEQFF,TGCGCCAGCAGCCATCGACTAGCGGGAAACAATGAGCAGTTCTTC
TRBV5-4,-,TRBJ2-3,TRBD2,CASRRTSGITDTQYF,TGTGCCAGCAGGAGGACTAGCGGGATCACAGATACGCAGTATTTT
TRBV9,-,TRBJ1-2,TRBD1,CASSAAGGSDGYTF,TGTGCCAGCAGCGCAGCAGGGGGTTCGGATGGCTACACCTTC
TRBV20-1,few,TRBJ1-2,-,CSATGGGYTF,TGCAGTGCCACCGGTGGTGGCTACACCTTC
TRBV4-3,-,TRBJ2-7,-,CASSPAGASYEQYF,TGCGCCAGCAGCCCCGCAGGGGCTTCCTACGAGCAGTACTTC
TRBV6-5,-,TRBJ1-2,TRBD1,CASSYLPDRDYTF,TGTGCCAGCAGTTACCTCCCGGACAGGGACTACACCTTC
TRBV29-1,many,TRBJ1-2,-,CSVDGGNAARSGYTF,TGCAGCGTTGATGGGGGAAATGCAGCCCGCTCTGGCTACACCTTC
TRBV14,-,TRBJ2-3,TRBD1,CASSQDRVGQAYTDTQYF,TGTGCCAGCAGCCAAGATCGTGTAGGACAGGCTTACACAGATACGCAGTATTTT
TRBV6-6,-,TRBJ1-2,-,CASSYSSGHNYGYTF,TGTGCCAGCAGTTACTCGTCGGGACACAACTATGGCTACACCTTC
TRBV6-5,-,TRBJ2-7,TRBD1,CASSYQGDEQYF,TGTGCCAGCAGTTACCAGGGGGACGAGCAGTACTTC
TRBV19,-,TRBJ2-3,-,CASGTTSTDTQYF,TGTGCCAGTGGGACAACTAGCACAGATACGCAGTATTTT